This is a list of T cell receptor beta chains from one sample in a study of T cells expressing NK-cell markers. One entry per CDR3 protein, without DNA, is what TCRdb gives after re-calling the 5' RACE reads. This repertoire comprises 160,000 or so distinct CDR3 sequences; its ten largest clones make up approximately 17%. Sample: blood T cells: a sorted CD56 or NKG2C T cell subset, CD4+ or CD8+ T cells, or bulk PBMC T cells (not recorded which). These TCRs come from a woman between 18 and 69 years old in good health. The CDR3 runs from the conserved cysteine through the conserved F or W. Clone size is given for some rows only: seen once, a few or many times, or a class if the clone is expanded.

v_call: TRBV15
cdr3_length: 18
clone_size: NA
j_call: TRBJ2-1
cdr3_aa: CATSGPHTSGRSYNEQFF

v_call: TRBV5-4
cdr3_length: 15
clone_size: NA
j_call: TRBJ2-7
cdr3_aa: CASSTPDRGAYEQYF

v_call: TRBV2
cdr3_length: 11
clone_size: NA
j_call: TRBJ2-5
cdr3_aa: CARAVQETQYF

v_call: TRBV7-3
cdr3_length: 16
clone_size: NA
j_call: TRBJ2-7
cdr3_aa: CASSLSPPGTQGEQYF

v_call: TRBV12-3/TRBV12-4
cdr3_length: 14
clone_size: NA
j_call: TRBJ2-5
cdr3_aa: CASSLGGGQETQYF

v_call: TRBV28
cdr3_length: 17
clone_size: NA
j_call: TRBJ2-1
cdr3_aa: CASSRSAAYKTYNEQFF

v_call: TRBV9
cdr3_length: 14
clone_size: NA
j_call: TRBJ2-5
cdr3_aa: CASSAFDRPRTQYF

v_call: TRBV9
cdr3_length: 14
clone_size: NA
j_call: TRBJ2-5
cdr3_aa: CASSVGGWGETQYF

v_call: TRBV19
cdr3_length: 13
clone_size: NA
j_call: TRBJ1-1
cdr3_aa: CASTGLMNTEAFF

v_call: TRBV7-6
cdr3_length: 15
clone_size: medium-sized
j_call: TRBJ1-2
cdr3_aa: CASSLNSAANYGYTF

v_call: TRBV7-6
cdr3_length: 12
clone_size: NA
j_call: TRBJ2-5
cdr3_aa: CASSRQEETQYF

v_call: TRBV11-3
cdr3_length: 14
clone_size: NA
j_call: TRBJ2-2
cdr3_aa: CASSFSRVGGELFF

v_call: TRBV15
cdr3_length: 18
clone_size: NA
j_call: TRBJ2-3
cdr3_aa: CATSRVGGHIKSTDTQYF

v_call: TRBV20-1
cdr3_length: 15
clone_size: NA
j_call: TRBJ2-3
cdr3_aa: CSARAQRGGADTQYF

v_call: TRBV3-1
cdr3_length: 17
clone_size: NA
j_call: TRBJ2-1
cdr3_aa: CASSQEDIAGARNEQFF

v_call: TRBV5-1
cdr3_length: 18
clone_size: NA
j_call: TRBJ2-3
cdr3_aa: CASSLGIRDRVQADTQYF

v_call: TRBV7-2
cdr3_length: 12
clone_size: NA
j_call: TRBJ1-1
cdr3_aa: CASSLGAGSAFF

v_call: TRBV7-2
cdr3_length: 14
clone_size: NA
j_call: TRBJ2-3
cdr3_aa: CASRRLAGSDTQYF

v_call: TRBV5-1
cdr3_length: 14
clone_size: NA
j_call: TRBJ1-4
cdr3_aa: CASSGQGVREKLFF

v_call: TRBV4-2
cdr3_length: 15
clone_size: NA
j_call: TRBJ2-5
cdr3_aa: CASSQAGLAQETQYF

v_call: TRBV3-1
cdr3_length: 12
clone_size: NA
j_call: TRBJ2-7
cdr3_aa: CASSPRDRGLYF

v_call: TRBV5-1
cdr3_length: 13
clone_size: NA
j_call: TRBJ2-3
cdr3_aa: CASSLLSTDTQYF

v_call: TRBV5-8
cdr3_length: 12
clone_size: NA
j_call: TRBJ2-1
cdr3_aa: CASRQGSNEQFF

v_call: TRBV5-5
cdr3_length: 13
clone_size: NA
j_call: TRBJ2-6
cdr3_aa: CASSGPEANVLTF

v_call: TRBV20-1
cdr3_length: 12
clone_size: NA
j_call: TRBJ2-7
cdr3_aa: CSARERWDEQYF

v_call: TRBV5-1
cdr3_length: 14
clone_size: NA
j_call: TRBJ2-3
cdr3_aa: CASSPGLAADTQYF

v_call: TRBV7-2
cdr3_length: 14
clone_size: NA
j_call: TRBJ2-7
cdr3_aa: CASSFSQGGYEQYF

v_call: TRBV7-2
cdr3_length: 16
clone_size: NA
j_call: TRBJ2-1
cdr3_aa: CASSPRLAGSYNEQFF

v_call: TRBV7-2
cdr3_length: 14
clone_size: NA
j_call: TRBJ2-3
cdr3_aa: CASSLGEPTDTQYF

v_call: TRBV20-1
cdr3_length: 17
clone_size: NA
j_call: TRBJ2-7
cdr3_aa: CSARGLIPGLAGEEQYF

v_call: TRBV6-1
cdr3_length: 14
clone_size: NA
j_call: TRBJ1-5
cdr3_aa: CASSDQGANQPQHF

v_call: TRBV4-2
cdr3_length: 16
clone_size: NA
j_call: TRBJ2-3
cdr3_aa: CASSQGAGATPDTQYF

v_call: TRBV3-1
cdr3_length: 14
clone_size: NA
j_call: TRBJ1-4
cdr3_aa: CASSQGIQREKLFF

v_call: TRBV7-2
cdr3_length: 14
clone_size: NA
j_call: TRBJ1-3
cdr3_aa: CASRTTGLGNTIYF

v_call: TRBV4-2
cdr3_length: 15
clone_size: NA
j_call: TRBJ2-2
cdr3_aa: CASSQETGGVGELFF

v_call: TRBV9
cdr3_length: 16
clone_size: NA
j_call: TRBJ2-1
cdr3_aa: CASSARAGGTYNEQFF

v_call: TRBV7-2
cdr3_length: 15
clone_size: NA
j_call: TRBJ2-3
cdr3_aa: CASSSMGLQGDTQYF

v_call: TRBV14
cdr3_length: 18
clone_size: NA
j_call: TRBJ1-2
cdr3_aa: CASSPSPPGPGRVDGYTF

v_call: TRBV28
cdr3_length: 12
clone_size: NA
j_call: TRBJ2-7
cdr3_aa: CASRTVNYEQYF

v_call: TRBV12-3/TRBV12-4
cdr3_length: 14
clone_size: NA
j_call: TRBJ2-4
cdr3_aa: CASSTGDPKNIQYF

v_call: TRBV5-1
cdr3_length: 15
clone_size: NA
j_call: TRBJ2-5
cdr3_aa: CASSVTQGAGETQYF

v_call: TRBV18
cdr3_length: 16
clone_size: NA
j_call: TRBJ2-6
cdr3_aa: CASSPGAVSGANVLTF

v_call: TRBV20-1
cdr3_length: 12
clone_size: NA
j_call: TRBJ2-1
cdr3_aa: CSARVLINEQFF

v_call: TRBV12-3/TRBV12-4
cdr3_length: 16
clone_size: NA
j_call: TRBJ2-3
cdr3_aa: CASSFASGGSTDTQYF

v_call: TRBV2
cdr3_length: 18
clone_size: NA
j_call: TRBJ2-7
cdr3_aa: CASSEAPAQSAGGREQYF

v_call: TRBV30
cdr3_length: 12
clone_size: NA
j_call: TRBJ1-2
cdr3_aa: CAWERQFYGYTF

v_call: TRBV20-1
cdr3_length: 15
clone_size: NA
j_call: TRBJ2-4
cdr3_aa: CSAKDPLLAKNIQYF

v_call: TRBV6-1
cdr3_length: 14
clone_size: NA
j_call: TRBJ2-1
cdr3_aa: CASSRDGSYNEQFF